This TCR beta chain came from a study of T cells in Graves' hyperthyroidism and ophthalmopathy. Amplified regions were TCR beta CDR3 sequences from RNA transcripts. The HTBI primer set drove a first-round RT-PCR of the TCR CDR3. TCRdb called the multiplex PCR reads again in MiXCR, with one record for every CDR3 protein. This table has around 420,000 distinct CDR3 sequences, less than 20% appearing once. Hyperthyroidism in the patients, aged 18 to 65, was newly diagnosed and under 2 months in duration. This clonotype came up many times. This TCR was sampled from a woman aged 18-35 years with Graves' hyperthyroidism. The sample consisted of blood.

The DNA for the CDR3 is TGTGCCAGCAGCACTAGATACCGGGATGAGCAGTTCTTC. Its translation: CASSTRYRDEQFF. The rearrangement uses TRBV11-3 and TRBJ2-1; TRBD2 might be the D (5 bases). Germline values: CDR1 SGHNT, CDR2 YENEEA. Trimming took 5 bases from V and 8 from J, leaving 13 bases between them. The CDR3 is made up of 13 amino acids. Looking up the rest from reference TRBV11-3 and TRBJ2-1 gives the full variable domain: EAGVVQSPRYKIIEKKQPVAFWCNPISGHNTLYWYLQNLGQGPELLIRYENEEAVDDSQLPKDRFSAERLKGVDSTLKIQPAELGDSAVYLCASSTRYRDEQFFGPGTRLTVL.